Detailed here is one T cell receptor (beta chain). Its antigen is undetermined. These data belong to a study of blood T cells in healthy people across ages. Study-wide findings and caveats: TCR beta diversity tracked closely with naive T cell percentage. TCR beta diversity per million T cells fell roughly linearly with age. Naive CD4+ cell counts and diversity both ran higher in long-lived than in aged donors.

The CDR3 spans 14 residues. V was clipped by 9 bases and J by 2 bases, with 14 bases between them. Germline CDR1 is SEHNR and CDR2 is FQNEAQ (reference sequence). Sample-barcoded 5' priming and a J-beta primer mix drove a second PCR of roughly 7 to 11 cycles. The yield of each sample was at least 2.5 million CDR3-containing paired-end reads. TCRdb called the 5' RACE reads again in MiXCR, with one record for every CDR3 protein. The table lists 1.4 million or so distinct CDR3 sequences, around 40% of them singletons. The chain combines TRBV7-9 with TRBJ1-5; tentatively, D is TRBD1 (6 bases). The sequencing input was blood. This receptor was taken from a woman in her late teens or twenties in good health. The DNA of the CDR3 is TGTGCCAGTTGCCCAGGGGTAGGCAATCAGCCCCAGCATTTT. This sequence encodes CASCPGVGNQPQHF.